This T cell receptor (beta chain) appears in the sequencing data of a study of shared clonotypes between healthy human individuals. The length of the CDR3 is 18 residues. Germline values: CDR1 SEHNR, CDR2 FQNEAQ (reference sequence). Trimming stripped 5 bases from V and 4 bases from J, with 26 bases between. Sequencing was performed on unsorted PBMC DNA using ten immunoSEQ deep assay plates. Per the original methods: Filtering of immunoSEQ junctional sequences could not match full-length read filtering. Generated by immunoSEQ multiplex PCR, the TCRdb table keeps only in-frame clones and is missing some. The V and J calls and clone size are taken from that table; D and trimming were inferred from the DNA. The table lists around 500,000 clones, 70% to 80% of them singletons.

This chain uses TRBV7-9 with TRBJ1-1, with a weak D call TRBD1 (5 bases). The sequencing input was PBMCs. The sequence derives from a woman in her thirties or forties in good health. Some clones in this sample may be carry-over from other donors' samples. CDR3 nucleotides: TGTGCCAGCAGCCGCCCCCTCATTGGCCATCGGGGGATCACTGAAGCTTTCTTT. It encodes CASSRPLIGHRGITEAFF.